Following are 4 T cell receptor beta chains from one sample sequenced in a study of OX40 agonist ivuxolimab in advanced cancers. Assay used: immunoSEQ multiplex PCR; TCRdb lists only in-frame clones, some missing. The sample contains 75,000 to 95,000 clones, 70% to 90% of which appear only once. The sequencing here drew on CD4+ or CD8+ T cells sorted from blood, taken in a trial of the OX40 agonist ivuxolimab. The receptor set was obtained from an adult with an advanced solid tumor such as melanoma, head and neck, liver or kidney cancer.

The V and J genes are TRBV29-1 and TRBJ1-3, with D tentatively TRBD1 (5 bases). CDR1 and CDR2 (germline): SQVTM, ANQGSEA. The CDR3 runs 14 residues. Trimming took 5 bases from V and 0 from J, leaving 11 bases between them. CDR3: CSVYDRPSGNTIYF. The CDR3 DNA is TGCAGCGTTTACGACAGACCCTCTGGAAACACCATATATTTT. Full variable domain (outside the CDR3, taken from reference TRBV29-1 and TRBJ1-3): SAVISQKPSRDICQRGTSLTIQCQVDSQVTMMFWYRQQPGQSLTLIATANQGSEATYESGFVIDKFPISRPNLTFSTLTVSNMSPEDSSIYLCSVYDRPSGNTIYFGEGSWLTVV.

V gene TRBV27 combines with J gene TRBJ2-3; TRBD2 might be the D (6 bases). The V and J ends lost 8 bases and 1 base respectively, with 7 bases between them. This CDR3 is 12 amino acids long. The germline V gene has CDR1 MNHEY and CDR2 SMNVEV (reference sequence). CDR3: CASWGGTDTQYF. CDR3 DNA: TGTGCCAGCTGGGGGGGCACAGATACGCAGTATTTT.

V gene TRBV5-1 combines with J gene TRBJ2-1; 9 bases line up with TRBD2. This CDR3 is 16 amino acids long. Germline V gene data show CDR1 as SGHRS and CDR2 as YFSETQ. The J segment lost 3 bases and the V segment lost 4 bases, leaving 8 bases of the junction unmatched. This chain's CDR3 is CASSAGLASLYNEQFF. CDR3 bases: TGCGCCAGCAGCGCCGGACTAGCGAGCCTCTACAATGAGCAGTTCTTC.

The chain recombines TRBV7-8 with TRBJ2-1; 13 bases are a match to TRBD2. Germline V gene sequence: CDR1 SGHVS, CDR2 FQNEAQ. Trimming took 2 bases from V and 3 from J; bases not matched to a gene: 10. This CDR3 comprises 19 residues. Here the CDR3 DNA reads TGTGCCAGCAGCTTATCGGCGGGGACTAGCGGGACCAACTACAATGAGCAGTTCTTC. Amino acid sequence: CASSLSAGTSGTNYNEQFF.